These 22 T cell receptor beta chains came from one sample sequenced in a study of CXCR3-negative and CXCR3-positive naive CD8 T cells (dated by TCRdb to about 2019). Overall study outcomes, separate from this receptor: Compared with CXCR3-negative naive cells, CXCR3-positive naive cells had TRB CDR3s with higher hydrophobicity (lower Kidera factor 4), lower energy, and higher strength and volume indices.

Their target antigens are unknown. The data were produced on a NextSeq 550. The Human TCR Profiling Kit (MiLaboratory) was used to prepare UMI-labeled 5' RACE TRB cDNA libraries. Through TCRdb reprocessing, the reads give one entry per CDR3 protein sequence; DNA is omitted. This sample's records show 84,000 or so distinct CDR3 sequences. In total, the top ten clones hold over 0.4% of the sample. The sequenced material came from naive CXCR3+ CD8+ T cells from blood. The cell subset or site label on this specimen signifies: CD45RO-CCR7+CD27+CD95- naive CD8+ T cells expressing CXCR3 (TNR3+). The receptors originated from a human donor in good health. Some clones in this sample may be carry-over from other donors' samples.

The gene calls are TRBV5-1 and TRBJ2-7; without DNA, the TCRdb call of TRBD2 cannot be checked. This CDR3 spans 13 amino acids. The germline CDR1 and CDR2 sequences are SGHRS and YFSETQ. This CDR3 reads CASSSGPAYEQYF.

CDR3 residues: CASSFRDAYEQYF. V and J are TRBV7-8 and TRBJ2-7; TCRdb lists TRBD1, though no DNA is available to test this call. Germline V lookup: CDR1 SGHVS, CDR2 FQNEAQ. CDR3 length equals 13 residues.

The rearrangement joins TRBV6-5 to TRBJ2-1; TCRdb proposes TRBD1, but this gene call is untestable without DNA. This CDR3 has 17 residues. CDR1 MNHEY and CDR2 SVGAGI come from the germline V gene. CDR3 loop: CASSYRTRTGIYNEQFF.

This chain links TRBV7-3 with TRBJ2-1; the TRBD2 assignment by TCRdb is unverifiable without DNA. The germline gives CDR1 SGHTA, CDR2 FQGTGA. CDR3 length: 16 amino acids. This CDR3 is CASSVYSGSTYNEQFF.

The V call is TRBV7-2, the J call TRBJ2-1; TCRdb lists TRBD1, though no DNA is available to test this call. The germline CDR1 and CDR2 sequences are SGHTA and FQGNSA. This CDR3 has 13 residues. This CDR3 reads CASRMGRYNEQFF. The full variable domain, its missing parts supplied by reference TRBV7-2 and TRBJ2-1, is GAGVSQSPSNKVTEKGKDVELRCDPISGHTALYWYRQSLGQGLEFLIYFQGNSAPDKSGLPSDRFSAERTGGSVSTLTIQRTQQEDSAVYLCASRMGRYNEQFFGPGTRLTVL.

The V call is TRBV20-1, the J call TRBJ1-2. Germline V CDR1 and CDR2: DFQATT, SNEGSKA (reference sequence). The CDR3 is 13 residues long. CDR3 in amino acids: CSASNKRDYGYTF.

The CDR3 reads CASSLLAGGAGEQYF. The chain uses TRBV28 and TRBJ2-7; the D gene TCRdb calls, TRBD2, cannot be checked with no DNA. The germline gives CDR1 MDHEN, CDR2 SYDVKM. The CDR3 has 15 amino acids.

V is TRBV18 and J is TRBJ2-7; TCRdb calls TRBD1, which cannot be checked without DNA. This CDR3 comprises 15 residues. From germline, CDR1 is KGHSH and CDR2 LQKENI. The CDR3 is CASSPPEGGAYEQYF.

The genes are TRBV28 and TRBJ2-5; TCRdb calls TRBD2, which cannot be checked without DNA. The CDR3 consists of 16 residues. Germline loops: CDR1 MDHEN, CDR2 SYDVKM. CDR3 loop: CASSSTTAGVGETQYF.

This chain joins TRBV6-6 and TRBJ1-4. CDR1 MNHNY and CDR2 SVGAGI come from the germline V gene (reference sequence). The CDR3 length is 14 residues. CDR3 sequence reads: CASSYVQGGEKLFF.

The genes are TRBV20-1 and TRBJ2-7. The length of the CDR3 is 15 residues. CDR1 is DFQATT, CDR2 SNEGSKA, per germline (reference sequence). The CDR3 sequence: CSARDLGGAGYEQYF.

V gene TRBV15 combines with J gene TRBJ1-6; TCRdb selects TRBD1, and the lack of DNA leaves this call unchecked. Per the germline V gene, CDR1 is LNHNV and CDR2 is YYDKDF (reference sequence). This CDR3 has 15 residues. The CDR3 region is CATSRVAGVNSPLHF.

J is TRBJ2-2 and V is TRBV19; TCRdb gives TRBD1 as the D gene, but with no DNA this cannot be confirmed. This CDR3 has 15 residues. CDR1 LNHDA and CDR2 SQIVND come from the germline V gene (reference sequence). This CDR3 reads CASSAYGTPTGELFF.

V and J are TRBV2 and TRBJ2-5. This CDR3 is built from 15 residues. Looked up from germline, CDR1 is SNHLY and CDR2 is FYNNEI. The chain's CDR3 is CASSGKGWVQETQYF.

This chain links TRBV21-1 with TRBJ2-7. TRBV21-1 represents a pseudogene. CDR3 size: 11 residues. CDR3 sequence: CANRNLYEQYF.

This chain uses TRBV5-1 with TRBJ2-1; absent DNA, TCRdb's TRBD1 call cannot be checked. CDR1 SGHRS and CDR2 YFSETQ come from the germline V gene. This CDR3 is 17 amino acids long. The CDR3: CASSSKVGGQGRNEQFF.

The rearrangement uses TRBV29-1 and TRBJ2-1; TCRdb gives TRBD2 as the D gene, but with no DNA this cannot be confirmed. Germline CDR1 and CDR2: SQVTM and ANQGSEA. The length of the CDR3 is 14 residues. This CDR3 reads CSEGLAGSYNEQFF.

The V and J genes are TRBV25-1 and TRBJ2-1. This CDR3 is 12 amino acids long. Germline V lookup: CDR1 MGHDK, CDR2 SYGVNS. The chain's CDR3 is CASSELSSEQFF.

The chain couples TRBV12-3 or TRBV12-4 to TRBJ2-7; TCRdb outputs TRBD2, but without DNA this stays unchecked. CDR3 length equals 12 residues. The chain's CDR3 is CASANGREEQYF.

This chain links TRBV7-9 with TRBJ2-3; as DNA is missing, the TRBD2 call by TCRdb cannot be tested. CDR3 length: 14 amino acids. Germline lookup yields CDR1 SEHNR and CDR2 FQNEAQ (reference sequence). The CDR3 reads CASSPLAGTDTQYF.

V and J are TRBV14 and TRBJ1-5; absent DNA, TCRdb's TRBD1 call cannot be checked. CDR3 length equals 12 residues. Germline values: CDR1 SGHDN, CDR2 FVKESK. CDR3: CASSEGGKPQHF.

The chain carries TRBV9 and TRBJ2-2. Germline V gene sequence: CDR1 SGDLS, CDR2 YYNGEE. This CDR3 comprises 14 residues. The CDR3: CASSDTSSPGELFF.